The 20 T cell receptor beta chains below were found in one sample sequenced in a study of identical twins. One entry per CDR3 protein results from TCRdb running MiXCR on the 5' RACE reads. The table records about 340,000 distinct CDR3 sequences, around an eighth of them present only once. A further study also used this sample, focusing on yellow fever vaccine responses in identical twins.

The sequencing input was CD8+ T cells sorted from blood. The receptors originated from a woman under 30 in good health.

The chain couples TRBV28 to TRBJ2-7; no clear D. Trimming removed 8 bases from V and 3 bases from J, with 17 bases in between. This CDR3 spans 14 amino acids. CDR1 MDHEN and CDR2 SYDVKM come from the germline V gene. CDR3 DNA sequence: TGTGCCAGCGCGTGGTCGGCAGGTAACTACGAGCAGTACTTC. This translates into CASAWSAGNYEQYF.

This clonotype was seen a few times. This chain connects TRBV27 to TRBJ2-1, with TRBD2 matching 10 bases. Trimming at V came to 5 bases and at J to 7 bases, leaving 11 bases not matched to a gene. This CDR3 spans 16 amino acids. The V gene's germline CDR1 is MNHEY and CDR2 SMNVEV (reference sequence). The chain's CDR3 is CASSLAASGSRNEQFF. The CDR3 nucleotides read TGTGCCAGCAGTCTAGCGGCTAGCGGGAGTCGTAATGAGCAGTTCTTC.

This clonotype came up many times. The V call is TRBV12-3 or TRBV12-4, the J call TRBJ2-2, with D tentatively TRBD1 (6 bases). The V and J ends lost 4 bases and 7 bases respectively, with 13 bases between them. CDR3 length: 14 residues. CDR3 region: CASSSNREIGELFF. The DNA of the CDR3 is TGTGCCAGCAGTTCCAACAGGGAGATCGGGGAGCTGTTTTTT.

The chain has TRBV11-3 and TRBJ2-1; D possibly corresponds to TRBD1 (5 bases). Per the germline V gene, CDR1 is SGHNT and CDR2 is YENEEA. The V end was cut by 2 bases, the J end by 0 bases, with 11 bases between. This CDR3 is built from 16 residues. CDR3 DNA sequence: TGTGCCAGCAGCTTATGGGGCCAAACCTCCTACAATGAGCAGTTCTTC. This sequence encodes CASSLWGQTSYNEQFF.

Ten or more counts support this clonotype. The J gene is TRBJ2-1, the V gene TRBV29-1; 10 bases map to TRBD2. With 1 base clipped from V and 4 bases from J, the junction kept 4 bases outside the gene matches. Germline CDR1 is SQVTM and CDR2 is ANQGSEA. The CDR3 has 15 amino acids. CDR3 sequence: CSVEGEREGYNEQFF. CDR3 DNA: TGCAGCGTTGAAGGCGAGCGGGAGGGATACAATGAGCAGTTCTTC.

This clonotype showed up many times. This sequence joins TRBV18 and TRBJ2-7; D is possibly TRBD2 (6 bases). CDR1 is KGHSH, CDR2 LQKENI, per germline. Trimming pared 5 bases from V and 4 bases from J, leaving 21 bases between. CDR3 size: 16 residues. The CDR3 coding sequence is TGTGCCAGCTCAGGAGGAGGGCCGAGCCCCTTATACGAGCAGTACGTC. It yields the protein CASSGGGPSPLYEQYV.

This chain's CDR3 is CAISDLPTPYNEQFF. The CDR3 region has the DNA TGTGCCATCAGTGATTTACCGACCCCCTACAATGAGCAGTTCTTC. V is TRBV10-3 and J is TRBJ2-1; no clear D gene. There are 15 residues in the CDR3. The V end lost 3 bases, the J end lost 2 bases, and 11 bases lay between the germline ends. Germline-derived CDR1 and CDR2 are ENHRY and SYGVKD.

The V call is TRBV6-5, the J call TRBJ1-6, with TRBD1 identical over 7 bases. The CDR3 consists of 15 residues. The germline V gene has CDR1 MNHEY and CDR2 SVGAGI. V shed 0 bases and J 11 bases; nucleotides not matched to a gene: 7. The CDR3 loop reads CASSYSGQAGAPLHF. DNA for the CDR3: TGTGCCAGCAGTTACTCAGGACAGGCGGGTGCACCCCTCCACTTT.

The chain combines TRBV5-5 with TRBJ2-6; the match to TRBD1 covers 8 bases. The V and J ends lost 0 bases and 0 bases, in that order; junction bases with no gene match: 5. Germline-derived CDR1 and CDR2 are SGHKS and YYEKEE (reference sequence). This CDR3 is built from 18 residues. The CDR3 spells CASSLVGQASSGANVLTF. Written as DNA, the CDR3 is TGTGCCAGCAGCTTGGTGGGACAGGCTTCCTCTGGGGCCAACGTCCTGACTTTC.

The V gene is TRBV4-1, the J gene TRBJ2-6; TRBD1 matches at 9 bases. The CDR3 is made up of 18 amino acids. Germline V gene lookup returns CDR1 MGHRA and CDR2 YSYEKL. V lost 3 bases to trimming and J lost 0 bases; unmatched junction nucleotides: 6. The CDR3: CASSQSGTGSSGANVLTF. The CDR3 bases are TGCGCCAGCAGCCAGTCCGGGACAGGGAGCTCTGGGGCCAACGTCCTGACTTTC.

This chain connects TRBV21-1 to TRBJ2-2; the table assigns TRBD2, which was not confirmed against the DNA. TRBV21-1 is a pseudogene segment. The CDR3 runs 16 residues. The CDR3 here is CASSKAGGLGTGELFF. The CDR3 DNA sequence: TGTGCCAGCAGCAAAGCAGGAGGGCTGGGCACCGGGGAGCTGTTTTTT.

The sample holds one count of this clonotype. The V and J genes are TRBV27 and TRBJ2-2, with unresolved D. The V gene lost 5 bases and the J gene lost 1 base, with 8 bases spanning the gap. CDR3 length equals 14 residues. Germline CDR1 and CDR2: MNHEY and SMNVEV (reference sequence). Here the CDR3 reads CASSTGKNTGELFF. The DNA of the CDR3 is TGTGCCAGCAGTACTGGCAAGAACACCGGGGAGCTGTTTTTT.

This clonotype has a handful of counts. In nucleotides, the CDR3 is TGTGCCAGCAGTGAACCTCGGTCCCGGGACAGGGTAGATACGCAGTATTTT. Translating gives CASSEPRSRDRVDTQYF. V gene TRBV25-1 combines with J gene TRBJ2-3, with 9 positions matching TRBD1. The CDR3 has 17 residues. The junction had 11 bases not matched to a gene; V was cut back by 2 bases and J by 5 bases. CDR1 is MGHDK and CDR2 is SYGVNS in the germline V gene.

This clonotype was seen more than once but under ten times. The genes are TRBV29-1 and TRBJ2-7; 8 positions match TRBD2. With 7 bases clipped from V and 3 bases from J, the junction kept 8 bases outside the gene matches. CDR1 and CDR2 (germline): SQVTM, ANQGSEA. The CDR3 totals 13 residues. The CDR3 loop is CSAGSGVSYEQYF. In nucleotides, the CDR3 is TGCAGCGCCGGTAGCGGGGTGAGCTACGAGCAGTACTTC.

This clonotype has only a few counts. V usage is TRBV13 and J usage is TRBJ2-5; TRBD2 is a possible D gene (5 bases). Trimming took 5 bases from V and 1 from J, leaving 11 bases between them. This CDR3 is built from 14 residues. Per germline, CDR1 PRHDT and CDR2 FYEKMQ (reference sequence). The CDR3 coding sequence is TGTGCCAGCAGCACTAGGGAGATCCAAGAGACCCAGTACTTC. Residues: CASSTREIQETQYF.

This clonotype occurred many times. The J gene is TRBJ1-1, the V gene TRBV29-1; TRBD1 aligns across 7 bases. The CDR3 covers 13 residues. Germline CDR1 reads SQVTM; CDR2 reads ANQGSEA. The trim removed 4 bases at V and 2 bases at J, leaving 4 bases unmatched. The CDR3 nucleotides are TGCAGCGTTGGACGGGACAGCAACACTGAAGCTTTCTTT. Residues: CSVGRDSNTEAFF.

The V and J genes are TRBV27 and TRBJ1-5; D is undetermined. Trimming cost V 4 bases and J 1 base, with 8 bases left between them. Germline CDR1 and CDR2: MNHEY and SMNVEV (reference sequence). The CDR3 loop spans 14 amino acids. The CDR3 reads CASSSARSNQPQHF. CDR3 nucleotide sequence: TGTGCCAGCAGTTCCGCCAGGAGCAATCAGCCCCAGCATTTT.

This clonotype occurred many times. The chain joins TRBV24-1 to TRBJ2-1; 7 positions agree with TRBD2. Germline V gene data show CDR1 as KGHDR and CDR2 as SFDVKD. The length of the CDR3 is 14 residues. Germline trimming cut 9 bases from V and 1 base from J; bases unmatched to any gene: 5. The CDR3, as DNA: TGTGCCACCGCCAGAGCGGGGTCCTACAATGAGCAGTTCTTC. As protein: CATARAGSYNEQFF.

This clonotype appeared a few times. The chain combines TRBV24-1 with TRBJ1-2, with 9 positions matching TRBD1. CDR1 and CDR2 (germline): KGHDR, SFDVKD. The CDR3 runs to 14 residues. Trimming at V came to 4 bases and at J to 8 bases, leaving 7 bases not matched to a gene. The CDR3 sequence is CATSDGQGSEGYTF. The CDR3 DNA follows: TGTGCCACCAGTGACGGACAGGGGTCGGAGGGCTACACCTTC.

The V and J genes are TRBV25-1 and TRBJ2-2; D is unresolved. Germline V gives CDR1 MGHDK, CDR2 SYGVNS. The CDR3 has 16 amino acids. V lost 0 bases, J lost 3 bases, and 11 bases lay in between. This chain's CDR3 is CASSEYGSEYTGELFF. The CDR3 DNA reads as TGTGCCAGCAGTGAATATGGGTCAGAATACACCGGGGAGCTGTTTTTT.